These 2 T cell receptor beta chains came from one sample sequenced in a study of blood T cell repertoires in COVID-19 (TCRdb year 2020). The library was generated by the immunoSEQ multiplex PCR assay. Not all clones reach the TCRdb copy of this immuneACCESS table, which keeps in-frame sequences only. Checked studies attribute under half of the gap to unresolved V genes and leave the rest unexplained. For this sample there are about 210,000 clones; approximately 86% appear just once. The ten top clones hold about 1.5% of the sample. The sequencing sample was made of peripheral blood. These receptors were taken from a man aged 18 to 30 with active or convalescent COVID-19.

This sequence joins TRBV6-5 and TRBJ1-5, with D perhaps TRBD1 (6 bases). The V gene's germline CDR1 is MNHEY and CDR2 SVGAGI. Trimming removed 7 bases from V and 4 bases from J, with 11 bases in between. The CDR3 runs to 13 residues. DNA of the CDR3: TGTGCCAGCAAGGGGGTCGGGAATCAGCCCCAGCATTTT. Translated: CASKGVGNQPQHF.

The V gene is TRBV3-1 (or the pseudogene TRBV3-2), the J gene TRBJ1-5; 9 positions match TRBD1. CDR1 and CDR2 from the germline V gene are LGHDT and YNNKEL (reference sequence). The CDR3 length is 13 residues. J gave up 9 bases and V 5 bases, and 5 bases lay outside the gene matches. The CDR3 here is CASSSGQGSPQHF. In DNA, the CDR3 is TGTGCCAGCAGCTCGGGACAGGGTTCGCCCCAGCATTTT.